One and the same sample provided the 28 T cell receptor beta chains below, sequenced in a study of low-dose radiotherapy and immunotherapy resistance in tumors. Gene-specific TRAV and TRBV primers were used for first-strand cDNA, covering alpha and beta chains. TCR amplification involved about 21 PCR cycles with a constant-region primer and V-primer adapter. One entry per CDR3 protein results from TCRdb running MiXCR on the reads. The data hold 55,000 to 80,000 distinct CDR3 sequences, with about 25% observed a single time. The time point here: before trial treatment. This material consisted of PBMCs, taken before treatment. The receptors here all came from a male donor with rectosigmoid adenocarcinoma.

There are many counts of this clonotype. The chain's CDR3 is CSASPTSGGRYEQYF. CDR3 sequence (DNA): TGCAGTGCTAGTCCGACTAGCGGGGGTCGCTACGAGCAGTACTTC. V usage is TRBV20-1 and J usage is TRBJ2-7, with 12 bases that match TRBD2. The V segment lost 3 bases and the J segment 3 bases; nucleotides outside the gene matches: 6. The CDR3 consists of 15 residues. Looked up from germline, CDR1 is DFQATT and CDR2 is SNEGSKA (reference sequence).

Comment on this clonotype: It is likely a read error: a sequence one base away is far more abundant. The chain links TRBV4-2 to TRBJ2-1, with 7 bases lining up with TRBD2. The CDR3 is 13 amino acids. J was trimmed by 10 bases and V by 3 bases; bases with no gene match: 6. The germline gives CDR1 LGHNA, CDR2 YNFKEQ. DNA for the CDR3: TGTGCCAGCAGCCACTCTAGCGGCGTCGAGCAGTTCTTC. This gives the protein CASSHSSGVEQFF.

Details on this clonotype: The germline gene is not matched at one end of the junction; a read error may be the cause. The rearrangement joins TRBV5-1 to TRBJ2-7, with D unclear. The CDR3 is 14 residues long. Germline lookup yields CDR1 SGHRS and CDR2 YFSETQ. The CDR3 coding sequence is TGTGCCAGCAGCTTTCTGCGGCACCCCTACGAGCAGTACTTC. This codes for CASSFLRHPYEQYF.

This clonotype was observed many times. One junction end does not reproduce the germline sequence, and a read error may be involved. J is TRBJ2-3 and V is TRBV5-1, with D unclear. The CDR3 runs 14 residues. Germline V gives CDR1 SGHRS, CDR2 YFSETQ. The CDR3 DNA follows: TGCGCCAGCAGCTTGTCCCTTTGGCAGGCCCTCTGGAATTTT. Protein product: CASSLSLWQALWNF.

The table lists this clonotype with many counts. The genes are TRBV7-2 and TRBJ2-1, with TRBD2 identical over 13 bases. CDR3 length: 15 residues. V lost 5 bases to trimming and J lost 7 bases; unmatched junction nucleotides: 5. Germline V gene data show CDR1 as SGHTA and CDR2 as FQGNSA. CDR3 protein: CASSRRTSGGNEQFF. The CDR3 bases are TGTGCCAGCAGCCGCCGGACTAGCGGGGGAAATGAGCAGTTCTTC.

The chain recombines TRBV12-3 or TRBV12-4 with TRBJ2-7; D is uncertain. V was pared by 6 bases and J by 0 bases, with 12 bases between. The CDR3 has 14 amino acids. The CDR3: CASRPGPLSYEQYF. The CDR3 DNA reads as TGTGCCAGCAGGCCCGGGCCCCTCTCCTACGAGCAGTACTTC.

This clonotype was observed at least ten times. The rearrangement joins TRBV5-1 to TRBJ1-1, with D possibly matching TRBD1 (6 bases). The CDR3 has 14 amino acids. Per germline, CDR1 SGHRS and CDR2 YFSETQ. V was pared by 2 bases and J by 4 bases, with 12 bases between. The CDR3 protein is CASSLGQSGTEAFF. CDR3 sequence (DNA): TGCGCCAGCAGCTTAGGACAGTCGGGCACTGAAGCTTTCTTT.

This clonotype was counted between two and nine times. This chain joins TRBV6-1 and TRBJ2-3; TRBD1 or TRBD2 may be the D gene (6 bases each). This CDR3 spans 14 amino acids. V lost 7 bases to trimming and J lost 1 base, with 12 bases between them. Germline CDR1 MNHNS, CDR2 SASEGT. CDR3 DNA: TGTGCCAGCATCCCCGGGGGCGGCACAGATACGCAGTATTTT. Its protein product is CASIPGGGTDTQYF.

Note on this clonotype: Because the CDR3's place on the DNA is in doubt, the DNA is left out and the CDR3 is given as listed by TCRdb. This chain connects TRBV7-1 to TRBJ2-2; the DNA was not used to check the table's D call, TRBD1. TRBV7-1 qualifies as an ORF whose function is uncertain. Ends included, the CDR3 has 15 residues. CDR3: CASSPGGVGPGSCFF.

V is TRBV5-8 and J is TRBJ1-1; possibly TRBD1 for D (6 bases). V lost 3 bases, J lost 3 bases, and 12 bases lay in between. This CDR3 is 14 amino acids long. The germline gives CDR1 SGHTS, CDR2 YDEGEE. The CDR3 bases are TGTGCCAGCAGCTCTAAGGACAGTTACACTGAAGCTTTCTTT. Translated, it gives CASSSKDSYTEAFF.

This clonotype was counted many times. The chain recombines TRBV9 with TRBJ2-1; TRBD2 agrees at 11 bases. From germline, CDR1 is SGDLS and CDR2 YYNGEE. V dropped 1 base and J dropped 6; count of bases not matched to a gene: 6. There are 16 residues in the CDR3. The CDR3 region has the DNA TGTGCCAGCAGCGTAATAGCGGGGGGGCAAGCCAATGAGCAGTTCTTC. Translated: CASSVIAGGQANEQFF.

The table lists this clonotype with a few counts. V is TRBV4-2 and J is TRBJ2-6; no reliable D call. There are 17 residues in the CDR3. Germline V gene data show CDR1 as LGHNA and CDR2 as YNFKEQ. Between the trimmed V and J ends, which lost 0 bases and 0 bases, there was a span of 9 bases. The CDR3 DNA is TGTGCCAGCAGCCAAGACCGAGGATACTCTGGGGCCAACGTCCTGACTTTC. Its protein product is CASSQDRGYSGANVLTF.

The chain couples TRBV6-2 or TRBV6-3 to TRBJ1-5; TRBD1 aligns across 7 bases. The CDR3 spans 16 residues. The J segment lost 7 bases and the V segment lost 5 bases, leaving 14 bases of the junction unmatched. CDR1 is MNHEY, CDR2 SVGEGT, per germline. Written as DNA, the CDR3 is TGTGCCAGCAGTCCCCCTCCGACAGGGACGCCCCAGCCCCAGCATTTT. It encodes CASSPPPTGTPQPQHF.

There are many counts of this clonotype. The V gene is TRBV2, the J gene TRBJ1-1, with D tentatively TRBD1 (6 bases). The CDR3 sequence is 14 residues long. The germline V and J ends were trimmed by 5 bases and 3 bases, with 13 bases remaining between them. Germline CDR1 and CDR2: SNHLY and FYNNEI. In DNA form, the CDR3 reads TGTGCCAGCAGTTCCAGGGGATTTGACACTGAAGCTTTCTTT. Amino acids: CASSSRGFDTEAFF. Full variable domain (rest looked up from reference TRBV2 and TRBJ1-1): EPEVTQTPSHQVTQMGQEVILRCVPISNHLYFYWYRQILGQKVEFLVSFYNNEISEKSEIFDDQFSVERPDGSNFTLKIRSTKLEDSAMYFCASSSRGFDTEAFFGQGTRLTVV.

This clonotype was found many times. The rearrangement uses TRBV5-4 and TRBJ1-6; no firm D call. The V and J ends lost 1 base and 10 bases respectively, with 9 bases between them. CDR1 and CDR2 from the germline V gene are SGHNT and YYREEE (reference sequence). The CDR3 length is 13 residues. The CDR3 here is CASSLRDRSPLHF. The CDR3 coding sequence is TGTGCCAGCAGCTTGCGGGATCGGTCACCCCTCCACTTT. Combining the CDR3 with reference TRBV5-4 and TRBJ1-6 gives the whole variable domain ETGVTQSPTHLIKTRGQQVTLRCSSQSGHNTVSWYQQALGQGPQFIFQYYREEENGRGNFPPRFSGLQFPNYSSELNVNALELDDSALYLCASSLRDRSPLHFGNGTRLTVT.

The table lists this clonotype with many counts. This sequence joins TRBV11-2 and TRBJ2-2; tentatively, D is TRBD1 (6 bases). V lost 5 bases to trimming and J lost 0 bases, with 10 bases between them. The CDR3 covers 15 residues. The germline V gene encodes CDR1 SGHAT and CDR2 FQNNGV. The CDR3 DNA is TGTGCCAGCAGCAGCAGACAGGCGAACACCGGGGAGCTGTTTTTT. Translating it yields CASSSRQANTGELFF.

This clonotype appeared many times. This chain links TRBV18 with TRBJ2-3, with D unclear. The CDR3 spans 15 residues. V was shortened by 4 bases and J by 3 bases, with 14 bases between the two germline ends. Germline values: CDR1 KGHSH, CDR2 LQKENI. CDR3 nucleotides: TGTGCCAGCTCACTAAGTCCCCCAATAACAGATACGCAGTATTTT. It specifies CASSLSPPITDTQYF.

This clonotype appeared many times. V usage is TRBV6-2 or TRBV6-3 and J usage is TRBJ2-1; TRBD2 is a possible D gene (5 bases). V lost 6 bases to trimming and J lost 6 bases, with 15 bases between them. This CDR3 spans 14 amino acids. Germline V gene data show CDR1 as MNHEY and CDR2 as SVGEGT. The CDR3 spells CASRMRLASNEQFF. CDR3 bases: TGTGCCAGCAGAATGAGGCTAGCTAGCAATGAGCAGTTCTTC.

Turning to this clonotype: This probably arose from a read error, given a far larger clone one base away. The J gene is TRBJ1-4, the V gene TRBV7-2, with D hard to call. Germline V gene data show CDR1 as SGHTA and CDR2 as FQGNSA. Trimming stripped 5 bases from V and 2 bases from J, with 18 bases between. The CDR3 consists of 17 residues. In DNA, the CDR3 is TGTGCCAGCAGCCCCCTGGGGAGTGTATCGACTAATGAAAAACTGTTTTTT. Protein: CASSPLGSVSTNEKLFF.

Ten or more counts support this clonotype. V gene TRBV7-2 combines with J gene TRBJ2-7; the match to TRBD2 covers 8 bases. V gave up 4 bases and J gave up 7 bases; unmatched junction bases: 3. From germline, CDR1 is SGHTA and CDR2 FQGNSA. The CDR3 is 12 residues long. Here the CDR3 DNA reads TGTGCCAGCAGCTCCGGGGGGGGAGAGCAGTACTTC. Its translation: CASSSGGGEQYF.

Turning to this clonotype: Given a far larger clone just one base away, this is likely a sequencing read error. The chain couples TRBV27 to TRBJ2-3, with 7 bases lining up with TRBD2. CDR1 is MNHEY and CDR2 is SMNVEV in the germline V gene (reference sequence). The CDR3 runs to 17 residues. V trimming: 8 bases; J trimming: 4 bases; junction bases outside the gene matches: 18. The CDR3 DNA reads TGTGCCAGCCTCCCGTCTCGTGGCGGGAGAGGGGCAGATACGCAGTATTTT. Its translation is CASLPSRGGRGADTQYF.

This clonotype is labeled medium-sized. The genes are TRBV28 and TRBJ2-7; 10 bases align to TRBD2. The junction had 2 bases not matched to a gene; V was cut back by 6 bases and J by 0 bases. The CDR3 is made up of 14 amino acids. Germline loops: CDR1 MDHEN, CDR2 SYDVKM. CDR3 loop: CASRSGRGSYEQYF. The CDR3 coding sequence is TGTGCCAGCAGGAGCGGGAGGGGCTCCTACGAGCAGTACTTC.

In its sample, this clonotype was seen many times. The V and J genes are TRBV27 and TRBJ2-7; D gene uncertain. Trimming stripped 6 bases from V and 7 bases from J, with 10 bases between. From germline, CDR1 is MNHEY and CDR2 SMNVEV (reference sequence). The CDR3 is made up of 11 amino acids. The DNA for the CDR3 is TGTGCCAGCAGCCAACGGAGTGAGCAGTACTTC. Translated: CASSQRSEQYF.

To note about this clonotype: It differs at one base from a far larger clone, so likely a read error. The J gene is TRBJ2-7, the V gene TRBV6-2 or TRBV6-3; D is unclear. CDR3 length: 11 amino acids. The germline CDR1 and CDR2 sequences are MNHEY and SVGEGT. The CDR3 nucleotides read TGTCCCAGCATCCAGCTTTACGAGCAGTACTTC. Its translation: CPSIQLYEQYF.

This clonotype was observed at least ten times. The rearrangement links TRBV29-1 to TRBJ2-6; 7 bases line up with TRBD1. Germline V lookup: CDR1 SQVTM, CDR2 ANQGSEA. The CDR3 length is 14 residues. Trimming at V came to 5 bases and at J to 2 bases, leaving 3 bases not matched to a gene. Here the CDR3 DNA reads TGCAGCGTTTCTACAGGGGCTGGGGCCAACGTCCTGACTTTC. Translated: CSVSTGAGANVLTF. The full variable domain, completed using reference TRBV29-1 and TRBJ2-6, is SAVISQKPSRDICQRGTSLTIQCQVDSQVTMMFWYRQQPGQSLTLIATANQGSEATYESGFVIDKFPISRPNLTFSTLTVSNMSPEDSSIYLCSVSTGAGANVLTFGAGSRLTVL.

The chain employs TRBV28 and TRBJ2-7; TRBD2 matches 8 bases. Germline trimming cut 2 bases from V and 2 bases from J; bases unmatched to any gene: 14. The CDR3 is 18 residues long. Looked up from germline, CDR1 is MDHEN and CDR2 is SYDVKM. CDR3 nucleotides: TGTGCCAGCAGTTTACTGCCGGCCAGGGTAGCGGGAACCTACGAGCAGTACTTC. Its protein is CASSLLPARVAGTYEQYF.

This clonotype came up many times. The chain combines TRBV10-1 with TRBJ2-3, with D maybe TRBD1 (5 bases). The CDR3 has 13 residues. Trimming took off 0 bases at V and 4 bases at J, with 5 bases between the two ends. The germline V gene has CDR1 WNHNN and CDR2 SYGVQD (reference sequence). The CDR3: CASSESGADTQYF. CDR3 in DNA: TGCGCCAGCAGTGAGTCAGGGGCAGATACGCAGTATTTT.

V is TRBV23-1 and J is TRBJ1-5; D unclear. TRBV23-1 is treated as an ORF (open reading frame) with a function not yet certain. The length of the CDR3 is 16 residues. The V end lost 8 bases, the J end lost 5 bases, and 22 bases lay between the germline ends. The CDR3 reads CASRPGPAGADQPQHF. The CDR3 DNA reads TGCGCCAGCCGACCCGGCCCCGCGGGCGCGGATCAGCCCCAGCATTTT.